The rows below give T cell receptor beta chains drawn from one sample of a study of OX40 agonist ivuxolimab in advanced cancers. Libraries were prepared by immunoSEQ multiplex PCR; TCRdb keeps only in-frame clonotypes and omits some of them. Altogether approximately 68,000 clones are present, 85% to 90% being singletons, with the ten largest covering around 0.92%. Sequenced material: CD4+ or CD8+ T cells sorted from blood, taken in a trial of the OX40 agonist ivuxolimab. The receptors shown here come from an adult with an advanced solid tumor such as melanoma, head and neck, liver or kidney cancer. Each CDR3 is given with its conserved first and last residue. The order of the fields is J gene, D gene, CDR3 length, clone size, V gene, CDR3 protein, CDR3 DNA. D genes are given only for firm matches. Only part of the rows carry a size: once, few, many, or a class if the clone is expanded.

j_call: TRBJ2-2
d_call: -
cdr3_length: 12
clone_size: -
v_call: TRBV6-1
cdr3_aa: CASNINTGELFF
cdr3_nt: TGTGCCAGCAATATTAACACCGGGGAGCTGTTTTTT

j_call: TRBJ2-2
d_call: -
cdr3_length: 15
clone_size: -
v_call: TRBV4-1
cdr3_aa: CASSQVATMPGELFF
cdr3_nt: TGCGCCAGCAGCCAAGTTGCTACAATGCCCGGGGAGCTGTTTTTT

j_call: TRBJ2-2
d_call: -
cdr3_length: 17
clone_size: few
v_call: TRBV28
cdr3_aa: CASSPFQGSRNTGELFF
cdr3_nt: TGTGCCAGCAGTCCCTTTCAGGGGTCACGGAACACCGGGGAGCTGTTTTTT

j_call: TRBJ2-7
d_call: TRBD2
cdr3_length: 16
clone_size: -
v_call: TRBV7-3
cdr3_aa: CASSLSGTSASYEQYF
cdr3_nt: TGTGCCAGCAGCCTCTCCGGGACTAGCGCCTCCTACGAGCAGTACTTC

j_call: TRBJ2-1
d_call: -
cdr3_length: 13
clone_size: -
v_call: TRBV27
cdr3_aa: CASSSVPRGEQFF
cdr3_nt: TGTGCCAGCAGTTCCGTCCCCCGAGGGGAGCAGTTCTTC

j_call: TRBJ1-2
d_call: -
cdr3_length: 15
clone_size: -
v_call: TRBV5-5
cdr3_aa: CASSPGAGANYGYTF
cdr3_nt: TGTGCCAGCAGCCCTGGGGCAGGTGCCAACTATGGCTACACCTTC

j_call: TRBJ2-5
d_call: TRBD2
cdr3_length: 15
clone_size: -
v_call: TRBV2
cdr3_aa: CASSPGTSGQETQYF
cdr3_nt: TGTGCCAGCAGCCCAGGGACTAGCGGACAAGAGACCCAGTACTTC

j_call: TRBJ2-2
d_call: -
cdr3_length: 16
clone_size: -
v_call: TRBV9
cdr3_aa: CASSVGGLMNTGELFF
cdr3_nt: TGTGCCAGCAGCGTAGGAGGACTAATGAACACCGGGGAGCTGTTTTTT

j_call: TRBJ1-2
d_call: TRBD1
cdr3_length: 15
clone_size: -
v_call: TRBV28
cdr3_aa: CASNSGQASDYGYTF
cdr3_nt: TGTGCCAGCAATTCCGGACAGGCCAGCGACTATGGCTACACCTTC

j_call: TRBJ1-5
d_call: -
cdr3_length: 16
clone_size: -
v_call: TRBV5-5
cdr3_aa: CASSLVGQYSNQPQHF
cdr3_nt: TGTGCCAGCAGCTTGGTAGGACAGTATAGCAATCAGCCCCAGCATTTT

j_call: TRBJ2-7
d_call: TRBD1
cdr3_length: 15
clone_size: -
v_call: TRBV6-5
cdr3_aa: CASSYSGTASYEQYF
cdr3_nt: TGTGCCAGCAGTTACTCGGGGACAGCGAGCTACGAGCAGTACTTC

j_call: TRBJ2-3
d_call: TRBD2
cdr3_length: 15
clone_size: -
v_call: TRBV9
cdr3_aa: CASSVGTSGTDTQYF
cdr3_nt: TGTGCCAGCAGCGTAGGAACTAGCGGCACAGATACGCAGTATTTT

j_call: TRBJ1-2
d_call: -
cdr3_length: 13
clone_size: -
v_call: TRBV10-1
cdr3_aa: CASSDYLDGGYTF
cdr3_nt: TGCGCCAGCAGTGATTATCTAGACGGTGGCTACACCTTC

j_call: TRBJ1-2
d_call: TRBD1
cdr3_length: 13
clone_size: -
v_call: TRBV27
cdr3_aa: CASSLKGAYGYTF
cdr3_nt: TGTGCCAGCAGTTTGAAGGGGGCCTATGGCTACACCTTC

j_call: TRBJ2-7
d_call: TRBD2
cdr3_length: 13
clone_size: -
v_call: TRBV7-2
cdr3_aa: CASRTTGGYEQYF
cdr3_nt: TGTGCCAGCAGAACTACGGGGGGTTACGAGCAGTACTTC

j_call: TRBJ2-1
d_call: -
cdr3_length: 15
clone_size: -
v_call: TRBV7-2
cdr3_aa: CASSFSGGTYNEQFF
cdr3_nt: TGTGCCAGCAGCTTCTCTGGGGGGACCTACAATGAGCAGTTCTTC

j_call: TRBJ2-3
d_call: TRBD2
cdr3_length: 16
clone_size: -
v_call: TRBV9
cdr3_aa: CASSVADAPTGGTQYF
cdr3_nt: TGTGCCAGCAGCGTAGCGGACGCCCCAACGGGAGGGACGCAGTATTTT

j_call: TRBJ1-5
d_call: -
cdr3_length: 15
clone_size: -
v_call: TRBV6-5
cdr3_aa: CASSYSQGLNQPQHF
cdr3_nt: TGTGCCAGCAGTTACTCCCAGGGCCTCAATCAGCCCCAGCATTTT

j_call: TRBJ2-7
d_call: TRBD2
cdr3_length: 15
clone_size: -
v_call: TRBV5-1
cdr3_aa: CASSATSGRAYEQYF
cdr3_nt: TGCGCCAGCAGCGCGACTAGCGGGAGGGCCTACGAGCAGTACTTC

j_call: TRBJ2-2
d_call: -
cdr3_length: 14
clone_size: -
v_call: TRBV18
cdr3_aa: CASSPLLDAGELFF
cdr3_nt: TGTGCCAGCTCACCCCTGCTGGATGCCGGGGAGCTGTTTTTT

j_call: TRBJ1-6
d_call: -
cdr3_length: 17
clone_size: -
v_call: TRBV19
cdr3_aa: CASSIDGASSYNSPLHF
cdr3_nt: TGTGCCAGTAGTATAGACGGGGCAAGCTCCTATAATTCACCCCTCCACTTT

j_call: TRBJ1-2
d_call: TRBD1
cdr3_length: 14
clone_size: -
v_call: TRBV5-1
cdr3_aa: CASSLGQGVYGYTF
cdr3_nt: TGCGCCAGCAGCCTGGGACAGGGGGTCTATGGCTACACCTTC

j_call: TRBJ1-1
d_call: -
cdr3_length: 13
clone_size: -
v_call: TRBV7-3
cdr3_aa: CASSRSRGAEAFF
cdr3_nt: TGTGCCAGCAGCCGTTCTAGGGGGGCTGAAGCTTTCTTT

j_call: TRBJ1-2
d_call: -
cdr3_length: 17
clone_size: few
v_call: TRBV30
cdr3_aa: CAWRWGRGLGNIYGYTF
cdr3_nt: TGTGCCTGGCGCTGGGGGCGGGGGCTGGGGAATATCTATGGCTACACCTTC

j_call: TRBJ1-2
d_call: TRBD1
cdr3_length: 14
clone_size: few
v_call: TRBV18
cdr3_aa: CASSREPTGDGYTF
cdr3_nt: TGTGCCAGCTCACGCGAACCAACAGGGGATGGCTACACCTTC

j_call: TRBJ1-1
d_call: TRBD1
cdr3_length: 14
clone_size: -
v_call: TRBV2
cdr3_aa: CASRVDRAGTEAFF
cdr3_nt: TGTGCCAGCAGGGTCGACAGGGCAGGGACTGAAGCTTTCTTT

j_call: TRBJ1-3
d_call: -
cdr3_length: 17
clone_size: -
v_call: TRBV5-1
cdr3_aa: CASRPLGTRTSGNTIYF
cdr3_nt: TGCGCCAGCCGACCTTTGGGGACCCGGACCTCTGGAAACACCATATATTTT

j_call: TRBJ2-3
d_call: -
cdr3_length: 13
clone_size: -
v_call: TRBV19
cdr3_aa: CASTSPSTDTQYF
cdr3_nt: TGTGCCAGTACAAGTCCTAGCACAGATACGCAGTATTTT

j_call: TRBJ1-1
d_call: -
cdr3_length: 14
clone_size: -
v_call: TRBV19
cdr3_aa: CASSMAGGGTEAFF
cdr3_nt: TGTGCCAGTAGTATGGCCGGTGGTGGTACTGAAGCTTTCTTT

j_call: TRBJ2-2
d_call: -
cdr3_length: 17
clone_size: -
v_call: TRBV27
cdr3_aa: CASSLPRLRDSTGELFF
cdr3_nt: TGTGCCAGCAGTTTACCTCGCCTCCGAGACAGCACCGGGGAGCTGTTTTTT

j_call: TRBJ2-7
d_call: TRBD2
cdr3_length: 13
clone_size: -
v_call: TRBV30
cdr3_aa: CAGTSGVTYEQYF
cdr3_nt: TGTGCCGGTACTAGCGGGGTAACCTACGAGCAGTACTTC

j_call: TRBJ2-2
d_call: TRBD1
cdr3_length: 13
clone_size: -
v_call: TRBV10-3
cdr3_aa: CAIRDRGTGELFF
cdr3_nt: TGTGCCATCCGGGACAGGGGCACCGGGGAGCTGTTTTTT

j_call: TRBJ2-3
d_call: -
cdr3_length: 16
clone_size: -
v_call: TRBV7-3
cdr3_aa: CASSLGGTASTDTQYF
cdr3_nt: TGTGCCAGCAGCTTAGGGGGTACCGCTAGCACAGATACGCAGTATTTT

j_call: TRBJ2-1
d_call: TRBD2
cdr3_length: 16
clone_size: -
v_call: TRBV28
cdr3_aa: CASRSGTWTSRDEQFF
cdr3_nt: TGTGCCAGCAGATCCGGAACATGGACTAGCAGAGATGAGCAGTTCTTC

j_call: TRBJ2-2
d_call: -
cdr3_length: 16
clone_size: once
v_call: TRBV2
cdr3_aa: CASSAFEAANTGELFF
cdr3_nt: TGTGCCAGCAGCGCATTTGAGGCAGCGAACACCGGGGAGCTGTTTTTT

j_call: TRBJ1-6
d_call: -
cdr3_length: 14
clone_size: few
v_call: TRBV7-9
cdr3_aa: CASSYEGLNSPLHF
cdr3_nt: TGTGCCAGCAGCTACGAGGGACTCAATTCACCCCTCCACTTT

j_call: TRBJ2-7
d_call: TRBD2
cdr3_length: 15
clone_size: once
v_call: TRBV7-9
cdr3_aa: CASSIAERGTYEQYF
cdr3_nt: TGTGCCAGCAGCATAGCAGAGCGGGGTACCTACGAGCAGTACTTC

j_call: TRBJ2-1
d_call: TRBD1
cdr3_length: 14
clone_size: -
v_call: TRBV2
cdr3_aa: CASAGQGDNNGQFF
cdr3_nt: TGTGCCAGCGCGGGACAGGGGGACAACAATGGGCAGTTCTTC

j_call: TRBJ2-1
d_call: -
cdr3_length: 13
clone_size: -
v_call: TRBV7-3
cdr3_aa: CASSSPGNNEQFF
cdr3_nt: TGTGCCAGCAGCTCCCCGGGGAACAATGAGCAGTTCTTC

j_call: TRBJ1-2
d_call: -
cdr3_length: 13
clone_size: -
v_call: TRBV7-9
cdr3_aa: CASSSTGFYGYTF
cdr3_nt: TGTGCCAGCAGCTCAACAGGTTTCTATGGCTACACCTTC

j_call: TRBJ1-4
d_call: -
cdr3_length: 15
clone_size: once
v_call: TRBV5-4
cdr3_aa: CASSTRQVPLEKLFF
cdr3_nt: TGTGCCAGCAGCACTCGACAGGTCCCTCTGGAAAAACTGTTTTTT

j_call: TRBJ2-5
d_call: TRBD1
cdr3_length: 16
clone_size: -
v_call: TRBV4-1
cdr3_aa: CASSQPGQGGAETQYF
cdr3_nt: TGCGCCAGCAGCCAGCCGGGACAGGGGGGCGCAGAGACCCAGTACTTC

j_call: TRBJ1-1
d_call: -
cdr3_length: 14
clone_size: -
v_call: TRBV6-5
cdr3_aa: CASSSGRAGTEAFF
cdr3_nt: TGTGCCAGCAGTTCTGGTCGGGCGGGCACTGAAGCTTTCTTT

j_call: TRBJ2-7
d_call: TRBD1
cdr3_length: 14
clone_size: -
v_call: TRBV11-2
cdr3_aa: CASSLDRTGDEQYF
cdr3_nt: TGTGCCAGCAGCTTAGATCGAACAGGGGACGAGCAGTACTTC

j_call: TRBJ2-5
d_call: TRBD2
cdr3_length: 14
clone_size: -
v_call: TRBV7-8
cdr3_aa: CASSRSGGVETQYF
cdr3_nt: TGTGCCAGCAGCCGTTCCGGGGGGGTAGAGACCCAGTACTTC

j_call: TRBJ2-3
d_call: TRBD2
cdr3_length: 15
clone_size: once
v_call: TRBV29-1
cdr3_aa: CSVEGGTSGADTQYF
cdr3_nt: TGCAGCGTTGAAGGGGGGACTAGCGGGGCAGATACGCAGTATTTT

j_call: TRBJ1-2
d_call: TRBD1
cdr3_length: 15
clone_size: -
v_call: TRBV7-2
cdr3_aa: CASSSLLSRGNGYTF
cdr3_nt: TGTGCCAGCAGCTCCCTCCTGAGCAGGGGGAATGGCTACACCTTC

j_call: TRBJ2-7
d_call: TRBD1
cdr3_length: 14
clone_size: -
v_call: TRBV25-1
cdr3_aa: CASTGQTNSYEQYF
cdr3_nt: TGTGCCAGCACGGGACAGACGAACTCCTACGAGCAGTACTTC

j_call: TRBJ1-5
d_call: -
cdr3_length: 13
clone_size: -
v_call: TRBV11-2
cdr3_aa: CASSLDGQGPQHF
cdr3_nt: TGTGCCAGCAGCTTAGATGGTCAGGGGCCCCAGCATTTT

j_call: TRBJ1-6
d_call: -
cdr3_length: 17
clone_size: -
v_call: TRBV11-2
cdr3_aa: CASSPTPTGPPNSPLHF
cdr3_nt: TGTGCCAGCAGCCCTACCCCGACGGGGCCACCTAATTCACCCCTCCACTTT

j_call: TRBJ1-1
d_call: -
cdr3_length: 15
clone_size: -
v_call: TRBV25-1
cdr3_aa: CASSEQGKRQPEAFF
cdr3_nt: TGTGCCAGCAGTGAGCAGGGGAAGCGGCAACCTGAAGCTTTCTTT

j_call: TRBJ2-7
d_call: TRBD2
cdr3_length: 18
clone_size: -
v_call: TRBV28
cdr3_aa: CASSLFSLAGGFPYEQYF
cdr3_nt: TGTGCCAGCAGTTTATTTTCGCTAGCGGGGGGGTTCCCCTACGAGCAGTACTTC

j_call: TRBJ2-7
d_call: -
cdr3_length: 15
clone_size: -
v_call: TRBV7-2
cdr3_aa: CASSLNRVGTDEQYF
cdr3_nt: TGTGCCAGCAGCCTTAACAGGGTCGGTACGGACGAGCAGTACTTC

j_call: TRBJ1-6
d_call: -
cdr3_length: 15
clone_size: -
v_call: TRBV30
cdr3_aa: CAWSKGSSYNSPLHF
cdr3_nt: TGTGCCTGGAGTAAAGGCAGCTCCTATAATTCACCCCTCCACTTT

j_call: TRBJ2-5
d_call: TRBD2
cdr3_length: 13
clone_size: -
v_call: TRBV4-1
cdr3_aa: CASSIREVETQYF
cdr3_nt: TGCGCCAGCAGCATCCGGGAGGTAGAGACCCAGTACTTC

j_call: TRBJ1-3
d_call: -
cdr3_length: 15
clone_size: -
v_call: TRBV6-1
cdr3_aa: CASSEGGQGRNTIYF
cdr3_nt: TGTGCCAGCAGTGAAGGTGGGCAGGGGAGAAACACCATATATTTT

j_call: TRBJ2-3
d_call: -
cdr3_length: 17
clone_size: -
v_call: TRBV5-1
cdr3_aa: CASSLRPGTGEVDTQYF
cdr3_nt: TGCGCCAGCAGCTTGCGCCCCGGGACTGGGGAAGTAGATACGCAGTATTTT

j_call: TRBJ1-1
d_call: TRBD1
cdr3_length: 14
clone_size: -
v_call: TRBV6-1
cdr3_aa: CASTPGQGNTEAFF
cdr3_nt: TGTGCCAGCACCCCGGGACAGGGGAACACTGAAGCTTTCTTT